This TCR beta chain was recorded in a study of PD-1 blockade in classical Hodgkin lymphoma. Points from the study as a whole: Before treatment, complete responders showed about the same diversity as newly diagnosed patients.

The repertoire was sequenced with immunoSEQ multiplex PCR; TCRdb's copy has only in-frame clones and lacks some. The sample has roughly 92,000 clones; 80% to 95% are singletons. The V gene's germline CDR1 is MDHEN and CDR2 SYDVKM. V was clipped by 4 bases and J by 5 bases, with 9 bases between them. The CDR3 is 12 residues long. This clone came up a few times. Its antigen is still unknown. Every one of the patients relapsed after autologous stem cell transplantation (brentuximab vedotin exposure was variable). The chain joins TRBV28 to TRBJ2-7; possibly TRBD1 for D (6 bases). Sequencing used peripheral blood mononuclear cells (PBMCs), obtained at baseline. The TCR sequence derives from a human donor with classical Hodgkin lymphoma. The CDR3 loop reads CASSSGVHEQYF. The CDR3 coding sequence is TGTGCCAGCAGTTCAGGGGTCCACGAGCAGTACTTC.